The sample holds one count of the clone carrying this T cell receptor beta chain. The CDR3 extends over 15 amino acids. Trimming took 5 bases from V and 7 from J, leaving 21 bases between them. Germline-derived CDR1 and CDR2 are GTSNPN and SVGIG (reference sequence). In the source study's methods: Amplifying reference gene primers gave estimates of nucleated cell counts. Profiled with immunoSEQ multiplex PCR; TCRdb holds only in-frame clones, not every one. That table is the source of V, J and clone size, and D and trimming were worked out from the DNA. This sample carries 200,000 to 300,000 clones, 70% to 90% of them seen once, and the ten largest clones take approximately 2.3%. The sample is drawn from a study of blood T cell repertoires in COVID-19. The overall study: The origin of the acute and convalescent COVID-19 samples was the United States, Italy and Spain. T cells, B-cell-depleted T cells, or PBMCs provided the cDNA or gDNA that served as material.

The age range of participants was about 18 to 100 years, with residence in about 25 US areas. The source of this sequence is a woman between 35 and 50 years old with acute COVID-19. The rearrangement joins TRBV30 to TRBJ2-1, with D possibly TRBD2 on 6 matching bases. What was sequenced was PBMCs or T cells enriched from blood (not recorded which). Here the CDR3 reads CAWVPNPGGLNEQFF. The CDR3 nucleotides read TGTGCCTGGGTCCCCAACCCCGGGGGTCTTAATGAGCAGTTCTTC. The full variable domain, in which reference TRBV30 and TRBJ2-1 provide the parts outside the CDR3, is SQTIHQWPATLVQPVGSPLSLECTVEGTSNPNLYWYRQAAGRGLQLLFYSVGIGQISSEVPQNLSASRPQDRQFILSSKKLLLSDSGFYLCAWVPNPGGLNEQFFGPGTRLTVL.